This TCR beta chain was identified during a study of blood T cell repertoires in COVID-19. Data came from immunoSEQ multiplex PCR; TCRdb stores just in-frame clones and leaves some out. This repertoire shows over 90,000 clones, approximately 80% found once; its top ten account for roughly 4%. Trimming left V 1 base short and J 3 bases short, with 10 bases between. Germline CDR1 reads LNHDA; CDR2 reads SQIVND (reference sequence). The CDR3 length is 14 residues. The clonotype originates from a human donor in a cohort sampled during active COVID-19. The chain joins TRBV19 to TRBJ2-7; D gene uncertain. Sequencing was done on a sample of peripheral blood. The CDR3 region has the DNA TGTGCCAGTAGTATAGTTTACAGCCACTACGAGCAGTACTTC. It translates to CASSIVYSHYEQYF.